This T cell receptor (beta chain) appears in the sequencing data of a study of blood T cell repertoires in COVID-19. Study as a whole: Samples representing acute and convalescent COVID-19 were sourced from the United States, Italy and Spain. Sources were T cells, B-cell-depleted T cells, or PBMCs; the material itself was cDNA or gDNA.

In the original processing: Using reference gene primer amplification, nucleated cell counts were estimated. Repertoires were generated with immunoSEQ multiplex PCR, while TCRdb's copy carries only in-frame clones and drops some. V and J calls and clone size are given by that table; D and trimming were obtained from the DNA. Of roughly 140,000 clones in the sample, 75% to 85% were seen once. Germline loops: CDR1 SGHRS, CDR2 YFSETQ. The CDR3 runs to 13 residues. J was trimmed by 2 bases and V by 7 bases; bases with no gene match: 2. The J gene is TRBJ1-5, the V gene TRBV5-1, with 8 bases that match TRBD1. The sequence was obtained from a woman over 75 with acute or convalescent COVID-19. Sample: peripheral blood. The CDR3 DNA reads as TGCGCCAGCGTGACAGGGGGCAATCAGCCCCAGCATTTT. Protein product: CASVTGGNQPQHF.